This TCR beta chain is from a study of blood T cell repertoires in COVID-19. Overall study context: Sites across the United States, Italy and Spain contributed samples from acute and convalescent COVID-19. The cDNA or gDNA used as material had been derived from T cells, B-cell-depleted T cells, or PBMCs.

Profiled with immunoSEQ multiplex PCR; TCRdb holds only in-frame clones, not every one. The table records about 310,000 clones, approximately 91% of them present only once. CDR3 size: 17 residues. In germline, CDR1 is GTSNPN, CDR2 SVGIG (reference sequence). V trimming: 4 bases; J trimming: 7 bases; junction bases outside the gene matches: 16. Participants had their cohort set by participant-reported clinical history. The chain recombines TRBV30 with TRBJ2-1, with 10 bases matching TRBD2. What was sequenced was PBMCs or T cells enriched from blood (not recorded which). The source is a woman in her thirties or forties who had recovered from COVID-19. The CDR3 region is CAWTPMLAGDEWNEQFF. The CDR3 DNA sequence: TGTGCCTGGACCCCCATGCTAGCGGGAGATGAATGGAATGAGCAGTTCTTC.